This T cell receptor (beta chain) originates from a study of blood T cell repertoires in COVID-19. Germline values: CDR1 KGHSY, CDR2 FQNENV. The CDR3 loop spans 17 amino acids. V was cut by 2 bases and J by 2 bases, with 16 bases left in between. Assay: immunoSEQ multiplex PCR; the TCRdb copy retains only in-frame clones and omits some. Of roughly 230,000 clones listed, nearly 90% were seen once; the top ten hold 4%. Sequencing used PBMCs or T cells enriched from blood (not recorded which). The sequence was collected from a woman aged 25 to 45 with acute COVID-19. The rearrangement uses TRBV16 and TRBJ1-5; D is perhaps TRBD1 (6 bases). The CDR3 loop reads CASSQNRGARGNQPQHF. CDR3 nucleotides: TGTGCCAGCAGCCAAAACCGGGGGGCGCGGGGCAATCAGCCCCAGCATTTT.